Detailed here is one T cell receptor (beta chain). Use of 60 Vbeta and 13 Jbeta primers characterized the PCR. Profiled with immunoSEQ multiplex PCR; TCRdb holds only in-frame clones, not every one. The sample holds about 160,000 clones, roughly 80% seen once. The source of the sample is a study of cytomegalovirus exposure and HLA in healthy donors. The CDR3 has 16 amino acids. With 6 bases removed from V and 3 bases from J, the gap between germline ends came to 21 bases. The V gene's germline CDR1 is MNHNY and CDR2 SVGAGI (reference sequence). The TCR comes from a man younger than 30 in good health and CMV-seronegative. The chain links TRBV6-6 to TRBJ2-7, with D perhaps matching TRBD1 (7 bases). The sequencing sample was made of PBMCs. The CDR3: CASRVRWQGGLYEQYF. The CDR3 DNA sequence: TGTGCCAGCAGGGTTCGGTGGCAGGGGGGACTCTACGAGCAGTACTTC.